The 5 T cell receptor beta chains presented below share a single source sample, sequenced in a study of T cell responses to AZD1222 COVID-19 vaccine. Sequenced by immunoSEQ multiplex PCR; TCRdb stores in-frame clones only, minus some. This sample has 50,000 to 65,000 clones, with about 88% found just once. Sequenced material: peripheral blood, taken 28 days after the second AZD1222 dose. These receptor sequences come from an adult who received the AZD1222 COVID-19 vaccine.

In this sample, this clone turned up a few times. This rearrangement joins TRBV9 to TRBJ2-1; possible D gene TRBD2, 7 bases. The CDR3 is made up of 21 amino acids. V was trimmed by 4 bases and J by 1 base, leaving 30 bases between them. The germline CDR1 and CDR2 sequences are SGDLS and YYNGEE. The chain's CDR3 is CASSPPWGAGREPLSYNEQFF. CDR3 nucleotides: TGTGCCAGCAGCCCCCCGTGGGGGGCTGGGCGGGAGCCCTTGTCCTACAATGAGCAGTTCTTC.

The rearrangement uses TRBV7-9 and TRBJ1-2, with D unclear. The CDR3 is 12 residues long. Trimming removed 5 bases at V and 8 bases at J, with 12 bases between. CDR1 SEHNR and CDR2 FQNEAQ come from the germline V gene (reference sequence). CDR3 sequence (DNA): TGTGCCAGCAGCGGCGACATCGGGGGCTACACCTTC. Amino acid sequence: CASSGDIGGYTF.

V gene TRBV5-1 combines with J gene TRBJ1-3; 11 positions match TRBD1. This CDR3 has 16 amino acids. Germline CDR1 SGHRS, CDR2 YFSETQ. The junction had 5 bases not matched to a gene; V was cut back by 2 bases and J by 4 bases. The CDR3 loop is CASSFGQGADGNTIYF. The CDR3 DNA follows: TGCGCCAGCAGCTTCGGACAGGGGGCTGACGGAAACACCATATATTTT.

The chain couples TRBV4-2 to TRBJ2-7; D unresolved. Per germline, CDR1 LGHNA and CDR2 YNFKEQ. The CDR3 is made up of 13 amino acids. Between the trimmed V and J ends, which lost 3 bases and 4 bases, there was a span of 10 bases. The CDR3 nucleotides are TGTGCCAGCAGCCAGCTCGACAAGTACGAGCAGTACTTC. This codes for CASSQLDKYEQYF.

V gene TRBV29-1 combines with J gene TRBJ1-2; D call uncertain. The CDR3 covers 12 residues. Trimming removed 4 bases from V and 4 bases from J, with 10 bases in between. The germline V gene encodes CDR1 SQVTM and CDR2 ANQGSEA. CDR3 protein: CSVGGELYGYTF. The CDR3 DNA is TGCAGCGTTGGTGGGGAGCTCTATGGCTACACCTTC.